This T cell receptor (beta chain) was recovered during a study of OX40 agonist ivuxolimab in advanced cancers. General study points: The study found among the lowest clonal expansion in partial responders at 0.1-3.0 mg/kg.

Trimming removed 1 base at V and 1 base at J, with 4 bases between. CDR3 length: 13 amino acids. CDR1 and CDR2 (germline): LGHNA, YSLEER. Comment on this clone: The antigen remains undetermined. Other DNA sequences in the same sample also yield this CDR3.

Repertoires were generated with immunoSEQ multiplex PCR, while TCRdb's copy carries only in-frame clones and drops some. Among 28,000 or so clones listed, roughly 84% were seen once. This chain uses TRBV4-3 with TRBJ1-1; D gene ambiguous. The sample consisted of CD4+ or CD8+ T cells sorted from blood, taken in a trial of the OX40 agonist ivuxolimab. This receptor was identified in an adult with an advanced solid tumor such as melanoma, head and neck, liver or kidney cancer. CDR3 DNA: TGCGCCAGCAGCCAAGCAGGGAACACTGAAGCTTTCTTT. Protein sequence: CASSQAGNTEAFF.